What follows is one TCR beta chain and its context. This record belongs to a study of CD8 T cells in Susac syndrome. The CDR3 length is 15 residues. V lost 4 bases to trimming and J lost 6 bases, with 16 bases between them. The germline gives CDR1 SEHNR, CDR2 FQNEAQ (reference sequence). Random hexamers served to reverse transcribe about 0.5 to 1 ug RNA. immunoSEQ multiplex PCR amplified TCR beta CDR3 across 54 Vbeta, 13 Jbeta. TCRdb reprocessed the immunoSEQ multiplex PCR reads with MiXCR, giving one entry per CDR3 protein. The sample consists of about 180,000 distinct CDR3 sequences, 85% to 95% of them appearing once.

Sequencing was done on a sample of CD8+ T cells from PBMCs. The sequence was collected from a human donor with multiple sclerosis. The J gene is TRBJ2-4, the V gene TRBV7-9; weak D call: TRBD2 (6 bases). As DNA, the CDR3 is TGTGCCAGCAGCTATCCGGGGGACGAAGGAAACATTCAGTACTTC. This encodes CASSYPGDEGNIQYF.